A selection of T cell receptor beta chains follows, all from one sample in a study of technical replicates of blood from a handful of donors. TCRdb keeps only in-frame clones here, not all; method: immunoSEQ multiplex PCR. The profile shows about 100,000 clones, just under 95% of them singletons. The sample comprised T cells isolated from PBMCs. The source of these receptors is a human donor in good health. Each CDR3 is given with its conserved first and last residue. D genes are given only for firm matches. Clone size, where shown, is once, few, many, or a class for clones that have expanded.

>TRBJ1-1|.|.|TRBV11-2|13
CASTPYLNTEAFF
TGTGCCAGCACCCCGTATTTGAACACTGAAGCTTTCTTT
>TRBJ2-3|.|.|TRBV5-1|16
CASSTTGYSRTDTQYF
TGCGCCAGCAGCACCACAGGGTATTCCCGCACAGATACGCAGTATTTT
>TRBJ2-1|.|TRBD2|TRBV4-1|18
CASSPPGGSGGDRDEQFF
TGCGCCAGCAGCCCCCCAGGGGGTAGCGGGGGAGATCGAGATGAGCAGTTCTTC
>TRBJ2-6|.|TRBD2|TRBV4-1|18
CASSLTGLPGSGANVLTF
TGCGCCAGCAGCCTTACGGGACTACCCGGATCTGGGGCCAACGTCCTGACTTTC
>TRBJ2-5|.|TRBD2|TRBV6-1|16
CASSGPLAGERKTQYF
TGTGCCAGCAGTGGACCTCTAGCGGGAGAGCGTAAGACCCAGTACTTC
>TRBJ1-1|.|.|TRBV10-3|12
CAIRAGRTEAFF
TGTGCCATCAGGGCAGGGAGGACTGAAGCTTTCTTT
>TRBJ2-1|.|TRBD1|TRBV19|13
CASNGDSYNEQFF
TGTGCCAGTAACGGGGACAGCTACAATGAGCAGTTCTTC
>TRBJ2-3|once|.|TRBV6-6|13
CASSYRGPDTQYF
TGTGCCAGCAGTTACAGGGGCCCAGATACGCAGTATTTT
>TRBJ2-7|once|TRBD1|TRBV30|15
CAWSDSGTGPYEQYF
TGTGCCTGGAGTGACTCCGGGACAGGTCCCTACGAGCAGTACTTC
>TRBJ2-3|.|TRBD1|TRBV19|13
CACRRGQGDTQYF
TGTGCCTGCCGACGGGGACAGGGAGATACGCAGTATTTT
>TRBJ2-6|.|TRBD1|TRBV27|15
CASSWTGSGANVLTF
TGTGCCAGCAGTTGGACAGGTTCCGGGGCCAACGTCCTGACTTTC
>TRBJ2-7|.|.|TRBV28|12
CASSDTAYEQYF
TGTGCCAGCAGTGACACGGCCTACGAGCAGTACTTC
>TRBJ2-7|once|.|TRBV7-9|16
CASSLGGGSGSYEQYF
TGTGCCAGCAGCTTAGGAGGTGGTAGCGGAAGCTACGAGCAGTACTTC
>TRBJ2-7|.|TRBD2|TRBV19|15
CASSWSAGEDYEQYF
TGTGCCAGTAGTTGGTCAGCGGGAGAAGACTACGAGCAGTACTTC
>TRBJ1-1|.|TRBD1|TRBV7-9|14
CASSLTRGQFKAFF
TGTGCCAGCAGCTTAACTCGGGGACAGTTCAAAGCTTTCTTT
>TRBJ2-7|.|TRBD2|TRBV11-1|13
CASSPSGSYEQYF
TGTGCCAGCAGCCCAAGCGGGAGCTACGAGCAGTACTTC
>TRBJ2-3|few|TRBD2|TRBV7-2|17
CASSFWRTSGRTTTQYF
TGTGCCAGCAGCTTCTGGAGGACTAGCGGGAGGACAACTACGCAGTATTTT
>TRBJ2-5|few|.|TRBV11-2|15
CASSSRRTIQETQYF
TGTGCCAGCAGCTCCAGGAGGACGATTCAAGAGACCCAGTACTTC
>TRBJ1-5|.|TRBD1|TRBV28|13
CASTATGGQPQHF
TGTGCCAGCACCGCAACAGGGGGTCAGCCCCAGCATTTT
>TRBJ2-2|.|.|TRBV5-4|14
CASSSLGHTGELFF
TGTGCCAGCAGCTCGTTGGGCCACACCGGGGAGCTGTTTTTT
>TRBJ1-5|.|TRBD1|TRBV5-1|15
CASSLGGTENQPQHF
TGCGCCAGCAGCTTGGGTGGGACAGAAAATCAGCCCCAGCATTTT
>TRBJ1-1|.|.|TRBV9|16
CASSVVLGAPNTEAFF
TGTGCCAGCAGCGTAGTTTTGGGGGCGCCGAACACTGAAGCTTTCTTT
>TRBJ2-7|.|.|TRBV7-2|12
CASSPSSYEQYF
TGTGCCAGCAGCCCCAGCTCCTACGAGCAGTACTTC
>TRBJ2-2|.|.|TRBV11-2|13
CASRSGRTGELFF
TGTGCCAGCAGGTCTGGCAGGACCGGGGAGCTGTTTTTT
>TRBJ2-3|.|.|TRBV11-1|18
CASSLANFRGASTDTQYF
TGTGCCAGCAGCTTAGCAAATTTCCGGGGTGCTAGCACAGATACGCAGTATTTT
>TRBJ1-2|.|.|TRBV12-5|12
CASGLRTWSYTF
TGTGCTAGTGGTTTGAGGACTTGGAGCTACACCTTC
>TRBJ2-1|.|TRBD2|TRBV19|17
CASSMLLAGGSYNEQFF
TGTGCCAGTAGTATGCTTCTAGCGGGAGGCTCCTACAATGAGCAGTTCTTC
>TRBJ2-1|once|TRBD2|TRBV5-4|15
CASSRDSGGGNEQFF
TGTGCCAGCAGCCGAGATAGCGGGGGGGGCAATGAGCAGTTCTTC
>TRBJ1-6|.|.|TRBV21-1|19
CASSKAQQGRDSYNSPLHF
TGTGCCAGCAGCAAAGCTCAACAGGGTCGGGACTCCTATAATTCACCCCTCCACTTT
>TRBJ2-3|.|TRBD1|TRBV19|13
CASSMGDRDTQYF
TGTGCCAGTAGTATGGGGGACAGGGATACGCAGTATTTT
>TRBJ2-1|.|.|TRBV11-2|12
CASSLDYYSQFF
TGTGCCAGCAGCTTAGATTATTACTCACAGTTCTTC
>TRBJ2-7|.|.|TRBV27|18
CASTRAYTRDSSSYEQYF
TGTGCCAGCACCAGGGCATACACGAGGGACTCCAGCTCCTACGAGCAGTACTTC
>TRBJ2-1|.|.|TRBV27|12
CASSQTGGIEFF
TGTGCCAGCAGTCAAACTGGGGGGATTGAGTTCTTC
>TRBJ1-1|.|.|TRBV4-1|15
CASSRTGTKNTEAFF
TGCGCCAGCAGCCGGACCGGGACAAAGAACACTGAAGCTTTCTTT
>TRBJ2-4|.|TRBD1|TRBV11-1|15
CASSFNRGSKNIQYF
TGTGCCAGCAGCTTTAACAGGGGGAGCAAAAACATTCAGTACTTC
>TRBJ2-7|.|.|TRBV27|15
CASSPGITGTYEQYF
TGTGCCAGCAGTCCCGGGATCACAGGGACCTACGAGCAGTACTTC
>TRBJ1-1|.|.|TRBV5-1|14
CASSLQGPNTEAFF
TGCGCCAGCAGCCTACAGGGCCCGAACACTGAAGCTTTCTTT
>TRBJ2-1|.|.|TRBV19|14
CASSRRGSDNEQFF
TGTGCCAGTAGTAGGCGGGGATCAGACAATGAGCAGTTCTTC
>TRBJ2-5|.|TRBD2|TRBV4-2|16
CASSPGLAGESGTQYF
TGTGCCAGCAGCCCAGGACTAGCGGGAGAGTCTGGTACCCAGTACTTC
>TRBJ1-5|.|.|TRBV19|13
CASSIAQNQPQHF
TGTGCCAGTAGTATAGCTCAGAATCAGCCCCAGCATTTT
>TRBJ2-7|.|TRBD2|TRBV14|18
CASSQEGPGLGSNYEQYF
TGTGCCAGCAGCCAAGAGGGTCCGGGACTAGGGAGTAACTACGAGCAGTACTTC
>TRBJ2-1|.|.|TRBV7-6|15
CASSLAPVSLNEQFF
TGTGCCAGCAGCTTAGCCCCAGTAAGTTTGAATGAGCAGTTCTTC